This T cell receptor beta chain was sequenced during a study of cytomegalovirus exposure and HLA in healthy donors. PCR involved 60 Vbeta and 13 Jbeta primers. Libraries were prepared by immunoSEQ multiplex PCR; TCRdb keeps only in-frame clonotypes and omits some of them. Of roughly 77,000 clones in the sample, 9.5% to 13% were seen once. This clone came up a few times. The V segment lost 4 bases and the J segment 1 base; nucleotides outside the gene matches: 5. Germline V lookup: CDR1 SGHNT, CDR2 YENEEA. The CDR3 is 16 amino acids. The receptor was isolated from a man aged 55 to 70 in good health and CMV-seropositive. The specimen sequenced was PBMCs. The chain employs TRBV11-3 and TRBJ2-2; TRBD1 matches at 8 bases. The CDR3 sequence: CASSYLGTGNTGELFF. The CDR3 DNA follows: TGTGCCAGCAGCTACCTTGGGACAGGGAACACCGGGGAGCTGTTTTTT.